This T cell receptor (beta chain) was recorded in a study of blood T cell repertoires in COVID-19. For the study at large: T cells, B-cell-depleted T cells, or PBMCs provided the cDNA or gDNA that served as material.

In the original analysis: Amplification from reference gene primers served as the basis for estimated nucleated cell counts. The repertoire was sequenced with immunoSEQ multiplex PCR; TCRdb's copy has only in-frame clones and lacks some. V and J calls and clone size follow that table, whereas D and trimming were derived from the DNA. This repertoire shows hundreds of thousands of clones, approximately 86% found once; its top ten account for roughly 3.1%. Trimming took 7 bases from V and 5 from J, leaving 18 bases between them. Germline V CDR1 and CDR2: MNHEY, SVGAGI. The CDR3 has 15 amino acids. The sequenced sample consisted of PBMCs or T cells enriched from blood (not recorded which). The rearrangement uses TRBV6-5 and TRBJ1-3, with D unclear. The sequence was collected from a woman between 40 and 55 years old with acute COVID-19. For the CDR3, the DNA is TGTGCCAGCACCGGGGAACCCCGCGGAAGAAACACCATATATTTT. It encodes CASTGEPRGRNTIYF.